This T cell receptor beta chain was profiled in a study of Tregs in tolerant kidney transplant recipients. The study, taken as a whole, reports: Validation in larger populations is needed because few patients were studied.

Unstimulated Tregs (CD4+CD25+CD127-) and CD4+CD25- non-Tregs were sorted from PBMCs. Sequencing used immunoSEQ multiplex PCR; TCRdb keeps in-frame clones, though not all of them. This sample has tens of thousands of clones, with around nine tenths found just once. This clone came up once. Its antigen is currently unknown. Trimming left V 0 bases short and J 7 bases short, with 14 bases between. Looked up from germline, CDR1 is SGHRS and CDR2 is YFSETQ. This CDR3 is 15 amino acids long. The chain uses TRBV5-1 and TRBJ2-1; perhaps TRBD1 as D (5 bases). Sequenced material: CD4+ T cells from blood, taken before the transplant. The clonotype comes from a human donor who received a combined kidney and bone marrow transplant. For the CDR3, the DNA is TGCGCCAGCAGCTTGGCCAGTCAGGGTAGGAATGAGCAGTTCTTC. This sequence encodes CASSLASQGRNEQFF. Supplemented by reference TRBV5-1 and TRBJ2-1, the full variable domain reads KAGVTQTPRYLIKTRGQQVTLSCSPISGHRSVSWYQQTPGQGLQFLFEYFSETQRNKGNFPGRFSGRQFSNSRSEMNVSTLELGDSALYLCASSLASQGRNEQFFGPGTRLTVL.